The 32 T cell receptor beta chains presented below share a single source sample, sequenced in a study of patients and donors after allogeneic stem cell transplantation (dated by TCRdb to 2019 to 2021). The method behind the library was RT-PCR. The reads were generated on a NextSeq 550. TCRdb applied fastp at Q25 and MiXCR to the public reads, then kept only in-frame beta chains. Merged by CDR3 protein, the rows form single entries marked with the most common genes and DNA. The sample table holds hundreds of thousands of distinct CDR3 sequences, of which around 15% were seen once. The ten top clones hold roughly 7% of the sample. The sequencing input was blood, either unsorted or a sorted T cell fraction (not recorded which). These receptors originate from a human donor who was either an allogeneic HSCT recipient or a stem cell or donor lymphocyte infusion donor (not recorded which). It is not recorded whose cells these are; they may come from a transplant donor.

This clonotype was counted between two and nine times. The V and J genes are TRBV4-1 and TRBJ2-7; 11 nucleotides align to TRBD1. The CDR3 loop spans 16 amino acids. Germline lookup yields CDR1 MGHRA and CDR2 YSYEKL. Trimming removed 6 bases from V and 0 bases from J; junction bases left unmatched: 7. CDR3 coding DNA: TGCGCCAGCAGTCCTAATGGACAGGGGGCCTCCTACGAGCAGTACTTC. This gives the protein CASSPNGQGASYEQYF.

The V call is TRBV4-2, the J call TRBJ2-3; maybe TRBD2 (5 bases). Germline V gene data show CDR1 as LGHNA and CDR2 as YNFKEQ. Trimming removed 1 base from V and 2 bases from J, with 16 bases in between. The CDR3 totals 17 residues. The CDR3, as DNA: TGTGCCAGCAGCCAAGGACTGACTAAGCGGCTCACAGATACGCAGTATTTT. It is translated as CASSQGLTKRLTDTQYF.

This clonotype was counted a few times. The rearrangement joins TRBV6-1 to TRBJ1-1; D may be TRBD1 (5 bases). The CDR3 sequence is 14 residues long. Germline lookup yields CDR1 MNHNS and CDR2 SASEGT. V lost 5 bases and J lost 4, with 14 bases in between. CDR3 bases: TGTGCCAGCAGTCAGGACGACGGGGGCACTGAAGCTTTCTTT. Translated: CASSQDDGGTEAFF.

This clonotype was observed a few times. The V call is TRBV5-1, the J call TRBJ2-1; maybe TRBD2 (6 bases). The germline CDR1 and CDR2 sequences are SGHRS and YFSETQ. The CDR3 covers 15 residues. V lost 0 bases and J 4 bases, leaving 11 bases between the germline ends. CDR3 region: CASSLEGREYNEQFF. DNA for the CDR3: TGCGCCAGCAGCTTGGAGGGGCGGGAATACAATGAGCAGTTCTTC.

The genes are TRBV29-1 and TRBJ1-2, with D perhaps TRBD1 (5 bases). Trimming removed 4 bases from V and 7 bases from J, with 13 bases in between. Germline loops: CDR1 SQVTM, CDR2 ANQGSEA. CDR3 size: 12 residues. The CDR3 DNA follows: TGCAGCGTTGGTGGGGCAGTCGCTGGCTACACCTTC. This translates into CSVGGAVAGYTF.

This clonotype was counted only a few times. V usage is TRBV15 and J usage is TRBJ2-3; unclear D gene. CDR1 is LNHNV and CDR2 is YYDKDF in the germline V gene (reference sequence). V was clipped by 0 bases and J by 6 bases, with 13 bases between them. CDR3 size: 15 residues. CDR3 protein: CATSRDLRLGDTQYF. The CDR3 region has the DNA TGTGCCACCAGCAGAGATCTCCGGCTGGGGGATACGCAGTATTTT.

The V and J genes are TRBV10-3 and TRBJ2-7; no firm D call. Germline assignment: CDR1 ENHRY and CDR2 SYGVKD. The CDR3 extends over 12 amino acids. Trimming took off 0 bases at V and 6 bases at J, with 6 bases between the two ends. The CDR3 nucleotides read TGTGCCATCAGTGAGTCACTAAGCGAGCAGTACTTC. Residues: CAISESLSEQYF.

This clonotype was counted many times. V usage is TRBV29-1 and J usage is TRBJ2-2; D uncertain. The germline V gene encodes CDR1 SQVTM and CDR2 ANQGSEA. The CDR3 is 16 residues long. Trimming cost V 3 bases and J 5 bases, with 19 bases left between them. The CDR3 DNA reads TGCAGCGTTGATAACGGAGAGCTGTTTGGGACCGGGGAGCTGTTTTTT. Translating it yields CSVDNGELFGTGELFF.

The chain has TRBV7-8 and TRBJ1-1; a weak D match, TRBD1 (6 bases). Between the trimmed V and J ends, which lost 3 bases and 6 bases, there was a span of 17 bases. The germline CDR1 and CDR2 sequences are SGHVS and FQNEAQ. The CDR3 has 15 residues. CDR3 residues: CASSLEGGLWAEAFF. CDR3 DNA sequence: TGTGCCAGCAGCTTGGAGGGGGGGCTTTGGGCTGAAGCTTTCTTT.

The CDR3 region is CAWRVHMGLPPPTYEQYF. DNA of the CDR3: TGTGCCTGGAGAGTCCACATGGGACTCCCGCCCCCGACCTACGAGCAGTACTTC. The V gene is TRBV30, the J gene TRBJ2-7, with D perhaps TRBD2 (6 bases). The CDR3 totals 18 residues. Germline V gene sequence: CDR1 GTSNPN, CDR2 SVGIG (reference sequence). Trimming took 3 bases from V and 2 from J, leaving 26 bases between them.

The chain employs TRBV4-1 and TRBJ2-7, with D tentatively TRBD2 (7 bases). The germline gives CDR1 MGHRA, CDR2 YSYEKL. The V and J ends lost 4 bases and 3 bases respectively, with 16 bases between them. This CDR3 contains 15 residues. CDR3: CASSRRGGGVYEQYF. In DNA, the CDR3 is TGCGCCAGCAGCCGCAGAGGAGGGGGGGTCTACGAGCAGTACTTC.

The rearrangement joins TRBV29-1 to TRBJ2-7, with 11 nucleotides matching TRBD1. J lost 4 bases, V lost 6 bases, and 5 bases had no gene match. The V gene's germline CDR1 is SQVTM and CDR2 ANQGSEA. CDR3 length: 13 amino acids. The CDR3 loop reads CSVGQGATYEQYF. The CDR3 nucleotides are TGCAGCGTCGGACAGGGGGCAACATACGAGCAGTACTTC.

The rearrangement links TRBV30 to TRBJ2-7; TRBD1 agrees at 8 bases. There are 16 residues in the CDR3. J lost 1 base, V lost 3 bases, and 11 bases had no gene match. From germline, CDR1 is GTSNPN and CDR2 SVGIG (reference sequence). The CDR3 sequence is CAWRTDRGWYSYEQYF. The DNA for the CDR3 is TGTGCCTGGAGAACCGACAGGGGATGGTATTCCTACGAGCAGTACTTC. The whole variable domain, filled in from reference TRBV30 and TRBJ2-7, reads SQTIHQWPATLVQPVGSPLSLECTVEGTSNPNLYWYRQAAGRGLQLLFYSVGIGQISSEVPQNLSASRPQDRQFILSSKKLLLSDSGFYLCAWRTDRGWYSYEQYFGPGTRLTVT.

This clonotype was recorded a few times. The V gene is TRBV4-2, the J gene TRBJ2-1; D possibly corresponds to TRBD2 (5 bases). Germline assignment: CDR1 LGHNA and CDR2 YNFKEQ. This CDR3 comprises 15 residues. Trimming removed 8 bases from V and 2 bases from J, with 16 bases in between. This CDR3 reads CASGLGVSTYNEQFF. The CDR3, as DNA: TGTGCCAGCGGGCTGGGAGTTTCCACCTACAATGAGCAGTTCTTC.

The chain has TRBV11-2 and TRBJ2-7; 11 bases line up with TRBD2. Germline lookup yields CDR1 SGHAT and CDR2 FQNNGV. The CDR3 is 15 residues long. V shed 5 bases, J shed 2 bases, and the junction held 5 bases outside the gene matches. CDR3 sequence reads: CASSTSGSAAYEQYF. CDR3 nucleotide sequence: TGTGCCAGCAGCACTAGCGGGAGTGCAGCCTACGAGCAGTACTTC.

The chain employs TRBV11-2 and TRBJ2-5; TRBD1 matches 7 bases. V was pared by 2 bases and J by 5 bases, with 11 bases of the junction left unmatched. Germline lookup yields CDR1 SGHAT and CDR2 FQNNGV. The CDR3 runs to 16 residues. The CDR3, as DNA: TGTGCCAGCAGCTTAAAATCAGGGGGAATTGGGGAGACCCAGTACTTC. Translation gives CASSLKSGGIGETQYF.

This clonotype has more than one count but fewer than ten. The J gene is TRBJ2-5, the V gene TRBV4-3; the D gene could be TRBD1 or TRBD2 (6 bases each). V was pared by 4 bases and J by 0 bases, with 12 bases between. The CDR3 is made up of 15 amino acids. The germline gives CDR1 LGHNA, CDR2 YSLEER. CDR3 DNA sequence: TGCGCCAGCAGCCGGAGGGACATCGACCAAGAGACCCAGTACTTC. Encoded protein: CASSRRDIDQETQYF.

This clonotype showed up just a few times. The chain has TRBV20-1 and TRBJ2-3; the D is unclear. Germline V lookup: CDR1 DFQATT, CDR2 SNEGSKA (reference sequence). The V end lost 5 bases, the J end lost 2 bases, and 8 bases lay between the germline ends. This CDR3 has 12 amino acids. In DNA form, the CDR3 reads TGCAGTGCTCCGTACAACACAGATACGCAGTATTTT. This translates into CSAPYNTDTQYF.

With regard to this clonotype: This may be a read error, as it is one base from a much larger clone. The chain couples TRBV12-3 or TRBV12-4 to TRBJ1-3; no firm D call. V was pared by 8 bases and J by 0 bases, with 8 bases between. This CDR3 is built from 13 residues. The CDR3 DNA is TGTGCCAGCGGTCCGGCCTCTGGAAACACCATATATTTT. Translation gives CASGPASGNTIYF.

This clonotype was detected only a few times. This chain links TRBV20-1 with TRBJ2-1; TRBD2 matches at 8 bases. Germline loops: CDR1 DFQATT, CDR2 SNEGSKA (reference sequence). This CDR3 is 14 amino acids long. The V segment lost 0 bases and the J segment 9 bases; nucleotides outside the gene matches: 7. This CDR3 reads CSARDSREGREQFF. CDR3 bases: TGCAGTGCTAGAGATTCCCGGGAGGGCCGTGAGCAGTTCTTC.

This chain uses TRBV7-8 with TRBJ2-3; D may be TRBD1 (6 bases). The CDR3 loop spans 16 amino acids. V was cut by 1 base and J by 4 bases, with 15 bases left in between. In germline, CDR1 is SGHVS, CDR2 FQNEAQ. DNA for the CDR3: TGTGCCAGCAGCTTAGAGGGACACCTCAGAGCAGATACGCAGTATTTT. It specifies CASSLEGHLRADTQYF.

The chain is built from TRBV7-6 and TRBJ2-7; TRBD2 agrees at 8 bases. V shed 4 bases, J shed 0 bases, and the junction held 11 bases outside the gene matches. This CDR3 has 17 amino acids. Germline CDR1 reads SGHVS; CDR2 reads FNYEAQ. The CDR3 region has the DNA TGTGCCAGCAGCTCCAAAAGAGCGGGGGCCGTCTCCTACGAGCAGTACTTC. The encoded protein is CASSSKRAGAVSYEQYF.

The genes are TRBV12-3 or TRBV12-4 and TRBJ1-6; TRBD1 agrees at 9 bases. J was trimmed by 9 bases and V by 8 bases; bases with no gene match: 11. CDR3 length: 15 residues. The CDR3 region has the DNA TGTGCCAGCTCTTATACCGGGACAGGGAGTTCACCCCTCCACTTT. As protein: CASSYTGTGSSPLHF.

V usage is TRBV14 and J usage is TRBJ2-1; 7 bases are a match to TRBD2. V lost 1 base, J lost 5 bases, and 11 bases stayed unmatched. The CDR3 is 17 residues long. Germline loops: CDR1 SGHDN, CDR2 FVKESK. As DNA, the CDR3 is TGTGCCAGCAGCCAAGTAATGCCTAGCGGTCCTCACAATGAGCAGTTCTTC. Translated: CASSQVMPSGPHNEQFF.

There are a few counts of this clonotype. The chain employs TRBV4-1 and TRBJ1-2; 7 positions agree with TRBD1. With 6 bases clipped from V and 8 bases from J, the junction kept 9 bases outside the gene matches. The CDR3 totals 13 residues. Germline-derived CDR1 and CDR2 are MGHRA and YSYEKL. CDR3 in amino acids: CASRLTGDRGYTF. CDR3 in DNA: TGCGCCAGCAGACTAACAGGGGATAGGGGCTACACCTTC.

The sample holds a few counts of this clonotype. The rearrangement joins TRBV4-1 to TRBJ1-4, with D unclear. Per germline, CDR1 MGHRA and CDR2 YSYEKL. CDR3 length: 16 amino acids. V was shortened by 3 bases and J by 0 bases, with 11 bases between the two germline ends. This CDR3 is CASSQNSGTTNEKLFF. CDR3 nucleotides: TGCGCCAGCAGCCAGAATTCAGGCACAACTAATGAAAAACTGTTTTTT.

This chain connects TRBV5-1 to TRBJ2-5, with 10 bases matching TRBD1. Trimming at V came to 4 bases and at J to 5 bases, leaving 8 bases not matched to a gene. The CDR3 covers 15 residues. The germline V gene encodes CDR1 SGHRS and CDR2 YFSETQ. CDR3 bases: TGCGCCAGCAGCCCCCGGGACAGGGGAAGGGAGACCCAGTACTTC. Amino acid sequence: CASSPRDRGRETQYF.

The CDR3 spells CASSYFRGGINEQFF. Here the CDR3 DNA reads TGTGCCAGCAGCTATTTCAGGGGTGGGATTAATGAGCAGTTCTTC. The chain couples TRBV11-2 to TRBJ2-1; the D gene is possibly TRBD1 (6 bases). The CDR3 spans 15 residues. Trimming took 4 bases from V and 7 from J, leaving 17 bases between them. Germline V CDR1 and CDR2: SGHAT, FQNNGV.

This clonotype came up a few times. The V gene is TRBV7-6, the J gene TRBJ2-1; TRBD2 agrees at 12 bases. Germline CDR1 reads SGHVS; CDR2 reads FNYEAQ. V dropped 2 bases and J dropped 2; count of bases not matched to a gene: 10. This CDR3 is 19 amino acids long. The CDR3 is CASSLRGASSGRAYNEQFF. The CDR3 DNA is TGTGCCAGCAGCTTAAGGGGGGCGTCTAGCGGGAGGGCCTACAATGAGCAGTTCTTC.

This clonotype was seen a single time. The rearrangement uses TRBV5-5 and TRBJ2-7; TRBD2 is a possible D gene (5 bases). The CDR3 runs 16 residues. Between the trimmed V and J ends, which lost 3 bases and 2 bases, there was a span of 18 bases. Germline-derived CDR1 and CDR2 are SGHKS and YYEKEE (reference sequence). DNA for the CDR3: TGTGCCAGCAGCTCTCACCTGGACTGGAGCGCCTACGAGCAGTACTTC. Translation gives CASSSHLDWSAYEQYF.

The CDR3 sequence: CASSPREGRNEQFF. CDR3 DNA: TGTGCCAGCAGTCCACGTGAAGGGCGTAATGAGCAGTTCTTC. The chain carries TRBV2 and TRBJ2-1; no firm D call. Germline V gene lookup returns CDR1 SNHLY and CDR2 FYNNEI. Trimming took 5 bases from V and 7 from J, leaving 15 bases between them. This CDR3 contains 14 residues.

Only a few counts were recorded for this clonotype. The chain carries TRBV6-5 and TRBJ1-6; D gene uncertain. The ends were cut back, 4 bases at V and 4 bases at J, with 11 bases in the middle. This CDR3 has 15 residues. Germline V gene sequence: CDR1 MNHEY, CDR2 SVGAGI. CDR3 bases: TGTGCCAGCAGTTCCGGGGTGACTTATAATTCACCCCTCCACTTT. It codes for CASSSGVTYNSPLHF.